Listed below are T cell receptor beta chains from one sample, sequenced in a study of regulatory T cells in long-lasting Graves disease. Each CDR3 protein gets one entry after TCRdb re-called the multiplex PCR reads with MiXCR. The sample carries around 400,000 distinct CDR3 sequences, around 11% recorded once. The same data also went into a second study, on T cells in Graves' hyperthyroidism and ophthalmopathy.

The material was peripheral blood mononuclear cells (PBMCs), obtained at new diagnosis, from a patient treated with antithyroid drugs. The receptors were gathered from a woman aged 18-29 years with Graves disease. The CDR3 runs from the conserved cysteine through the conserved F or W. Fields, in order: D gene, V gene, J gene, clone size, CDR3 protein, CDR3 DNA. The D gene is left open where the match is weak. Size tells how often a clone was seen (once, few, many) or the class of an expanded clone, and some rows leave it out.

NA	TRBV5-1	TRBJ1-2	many	CASSLEANYGYTF	TGCGCCAGCAGCTTGGAAGCTAACTATGGCTACACCTTC
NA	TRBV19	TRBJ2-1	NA	CATEPGPQGYEQFF	TGTGCCACCGAACCGGGACCCCAGGGTTATGAGCAGTTCTTC
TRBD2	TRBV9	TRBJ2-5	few	CASSVDDFLAGEGEETQYF	TGTGCCAGCAGCGTAGATGACTTCCTAGCGGGAGAAGGAGAAGAGACCCAGTACTTC
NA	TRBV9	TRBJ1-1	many	CASSVGQASEAFF	TGTGCCAGCAGCGTAGGACAGGCCTCTGAAGCTTTCTTT
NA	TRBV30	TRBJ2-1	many	CAWGAGQGWNEQFF	TGTGCCTGGGGGGCGGGCCAGGGGTGGAATGAGCAGTTCTTC
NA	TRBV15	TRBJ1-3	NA	CATNRARNKAGNTIYF	TGTGCCACCAACAGGGCCCGAAATAAAGCTGGAAACACCATATATTTT
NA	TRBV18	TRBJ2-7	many	CASSPRADSYEQYF	TGTGCCAGCTCACCTAGGGCGGACTCCTACGAGCAGTACTTC
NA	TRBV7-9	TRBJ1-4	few	CASSFTPRATSNEKLFF	TGTGCCAGCAGCTTTACCCCCCGGGCCACTTCTAATGAAAAACTGTTTTTT
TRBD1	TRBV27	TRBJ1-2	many	CASTKPPRDRAGYTF	TGTGCCAGCACTAAACCTCCCAGGGACAGGGCTGGCTACACCTTC
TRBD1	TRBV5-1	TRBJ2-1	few	CASSWDRPDNEQFF	TGCGCCAGCAGCTGGGACAGACCGGACAATGAGCAGTTCTTC
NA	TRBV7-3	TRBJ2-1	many	CASSLKEFGVPYNEQFF	TGTGCCAGCAGCTTAAAAGAATTCGGGGTGCCCTACAATGAGCAGTTCTTC
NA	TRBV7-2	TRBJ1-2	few	CASSLAQRVGIYGYTF	TGTGCCAGCAGCTTAGCGCAGAGGGTGGGGATATATGGCTACACCTTC
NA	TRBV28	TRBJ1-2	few	CASSLMILADSGGYTF	TGTGCCAGCAGTTTGATGATTCTGGCGGATTCGGGTGGCTACACCTTC
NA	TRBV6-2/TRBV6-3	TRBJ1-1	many	CASRLSLGATEAFF	TGTGCCAGCAGACTCTCCTTGGGGGCCACTGAAGCTTTCTTT
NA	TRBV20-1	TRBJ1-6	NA	CSARADPGQWYSPLHF	TGCAGTGCTAGAGCCGACCCTGGACAGTGGTATTCACCCCTCCACTTT
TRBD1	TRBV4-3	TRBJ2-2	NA	CASSQEIIRDRVMDTGELFF	TGCGCCAGCAGCCAAGAAATAATCCGGGACAGGGTAATGGACACCGGGGAGCTGTTTTTT
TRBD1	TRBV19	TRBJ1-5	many	CASSIVGQGLHQPQHF	TGTGCCAGTAGTATAGTAGGACAGGGGTTGCATCAGCCCCAGCATTTT
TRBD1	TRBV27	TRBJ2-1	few	CASSSDRAVYNEQFF	TGTGCCAGCAGTTCGGACAGGGCGGTCTACAATGAGCAGTTCTTC
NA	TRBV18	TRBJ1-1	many	CASSPHPNTEAFF	TGTGCCAGCTCACCTCATCCGAACACTGAAGCTTTCTTT
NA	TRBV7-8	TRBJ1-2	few	CASSTAGRDSPGYTF	TGTGCCAGCAGCACAGCGGGACGGGACTCGCCCGGCTACACCTTC
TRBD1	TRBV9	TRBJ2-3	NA	CASSVLQGAQDTQYF	TGTGCCAGCAGCGTTTTACAGGGGGCGCAAGATACGCAGTATTTT
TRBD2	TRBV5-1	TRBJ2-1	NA	CASSSPPGTSGGNYNEQFF	TGCGCCAGCAGCTCGCCCCCCGGGACTAGCGGGGGGAATTACAATGAGCAGTTCTTC
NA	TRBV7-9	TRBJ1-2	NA	CASSLYDAEYGYTF	TGTGCCAGCAGCTTATACGACGCCGAGTATGGCTACACCTTC
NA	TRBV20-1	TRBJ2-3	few	CSARGGGGLTDTQYF	TGCAGTGCTAGGGGGGGGGGGGGCCTTACAGATACGCAGTATTTT
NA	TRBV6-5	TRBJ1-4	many	CASSLPRQPTNEKLFF	TGTGCCAGCAGTTTACCGAGACAACCAACTAATGAAAAACTGTTTTTT
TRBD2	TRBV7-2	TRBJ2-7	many	CASSQTSGRAYEQYF	TGTGCCAGCAGCCAGACTAGCGGGAGGGCCTACGAGCAGTACTTC
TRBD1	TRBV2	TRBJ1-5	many	CASTGQANQPQHF	TGTGCCAGCACCGGACAGGCCAATCAGCCCCAGCATTTT
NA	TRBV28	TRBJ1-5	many	CAIGPTRTQPQHF	TGTGCCATCGGACCGACTCGGACTCAGCCCCAGCATTTT
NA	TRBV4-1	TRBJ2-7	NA	CASSQVVAVGSYEQYF	TGCGCCAGCAGCCAAGTGGTAGCGGTCGGGTCCTACGAGCAGTACTTC
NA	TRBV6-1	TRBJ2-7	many	CASSRFWSSYEQYF	TGTGCCAGCAGTAGGTTCTGGAGCTCCTACGAGCAGTACTTC
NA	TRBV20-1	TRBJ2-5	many	CSASFRAGTETQYF	TGCAGTGCTAGCTTTAGGGCGGGGACGGAGACCCAGTACTTC
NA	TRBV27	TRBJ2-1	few	CASSSYGTAVYNEQFF	TGTGCCAGCAGTTCCTATGGCACTGCGGTGTACAATGAGCAGTTCTTC
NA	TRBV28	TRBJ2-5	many	CASSQPLTEETQYF	TGTGCCAGCAGCCAACCTTTAACGGAAGAGACCCAGTACTTC
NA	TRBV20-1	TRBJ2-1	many	CSAGTPYNEQFF	TGCAGTGCGGGGACGCCGTACAATGAGCAGTTCTTC
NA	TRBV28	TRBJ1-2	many	CASRNRVVYGYTF	TGTGCCAGCAGAAACAGGGTTGTCTATGGCTACACCTTC
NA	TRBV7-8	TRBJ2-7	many	CASSLIAVDGAYEQYF	TGTGCCAGCAGCTTAATAGCGGTCGACGGGGCCTACGAGCAGTACTTC
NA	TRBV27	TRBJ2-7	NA	CASSSRTAFSRTYF	TGTGCCAGCAGTTCCCGTACGGCATTTTCCCGTACCTACTTC
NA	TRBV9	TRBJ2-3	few	CASSGSLGKDTDTQYF	TGTGCCAGCAGCGGGTCGTTGGGAAAGGACACAGATACGCAGTATTTT
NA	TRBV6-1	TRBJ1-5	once	CASSERQSSNQPQHF	TGTGCCAGCAGTGAGCGACAGAGCAGCAATCAGCCCCAGCATTTT
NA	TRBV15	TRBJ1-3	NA	CATSRGISARHFPPEGSGNTIYF	TGTGCCACCAGCAGAGGCATATCTGCCCGACATTTCCCTCCTGAGGGGTCTGGAAACACCATATATTTT
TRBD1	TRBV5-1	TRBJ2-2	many	CASRRRPGQATGELFF	TGCGCCAGCAGACGACGACCGGGACAGGCCACCGGGGAGCTGTTTTTT
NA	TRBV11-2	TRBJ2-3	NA	CASSLDGSRMYTQYF	TGTGCCAGCAGCTTAGATGGGAGTAGGATGTATACGCAGTATTTT
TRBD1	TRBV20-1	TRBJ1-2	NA	CSANSMKQGGYGYTF	TGCAGTGCTAACTCGATGAAACAGGGGGGGTATGGCTACACCTTC
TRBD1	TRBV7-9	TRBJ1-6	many	CASSLKTGKLLHF	TGTGCCAGCAGCTTAAAGACAGGGAAACTCCTCCACTTT
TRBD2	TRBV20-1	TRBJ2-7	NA	CSAVTGGYYEQYF	TGCAGTGCCGTCACGGGGGGTTACTACGAGCAGTACTTC
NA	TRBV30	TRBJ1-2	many	CAWDQQINYGYTF	TGTGCCTGGGATCAACAGATTAACTATGGCTACACCTTC
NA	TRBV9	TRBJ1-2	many	CASSLPGTGGWNGYTF	TGTGCCAGCAGCCTACCCGGAACAGGAGGGTGGAATGGCTACACCTTC
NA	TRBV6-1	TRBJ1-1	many	CASSQGQGPTEYLMNTEAFF	TGTGCCAGCAGCCAGGGACAAGGACCTACGGAATACCTTATGAACACTGAAGCTTTCTTT
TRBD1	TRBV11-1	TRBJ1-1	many	CASSLTGVKAFF	TGTGCCAGCAGCTTGACAGGGGTTAAAGCTTTCTTT
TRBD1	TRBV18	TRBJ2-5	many	CASSLGQVQETQYF	TGTGCCAGCTCCCTCGGACAGGTCCAAGAGACCCAGTACTTC
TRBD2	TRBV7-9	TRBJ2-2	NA	CASSLRDYTGGELFF	TGTGCCAGCAGCTTACGGGACTACACTGGCGGGGAGCTGTTTTTT
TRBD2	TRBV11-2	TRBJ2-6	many	CASSLVFFASGRLTGANVLTF	TGTGCCAGCAGCTTAGTATTTTTCGCTAGCGGGAGGTTAACTGGGGCCAACGTCCTGACTTTC
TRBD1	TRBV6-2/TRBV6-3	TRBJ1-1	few	CASSYAGGSNAFF	TGTGCCAGCAGTTACGCAGGGGGTAGTAACGCTTTCTTT
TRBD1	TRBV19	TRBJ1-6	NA	CASSILGQGENSPLHF	TGTGCCAGTAGTATCCTAGGACAGGGAGAAAATTCACCCCTCCACTTT
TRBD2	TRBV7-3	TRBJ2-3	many	CASSHGTSGMIFADTQYF	TGTGCCAGCAGCCACGGGACTAGCGGGATGATATTCGCAGATACGCAGTATTTT